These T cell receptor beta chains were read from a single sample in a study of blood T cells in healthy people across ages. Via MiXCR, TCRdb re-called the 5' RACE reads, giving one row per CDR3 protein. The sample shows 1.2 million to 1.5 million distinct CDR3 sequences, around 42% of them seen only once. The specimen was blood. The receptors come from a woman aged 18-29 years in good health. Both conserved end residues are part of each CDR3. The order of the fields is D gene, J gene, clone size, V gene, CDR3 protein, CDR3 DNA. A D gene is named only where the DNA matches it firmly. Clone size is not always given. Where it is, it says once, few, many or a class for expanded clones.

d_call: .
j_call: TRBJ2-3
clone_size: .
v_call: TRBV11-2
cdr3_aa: CASSVYGRTDTQYF
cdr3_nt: TGTGCCAGCAGCGTCTATGGACGCACAGATACGCAGTATTTT

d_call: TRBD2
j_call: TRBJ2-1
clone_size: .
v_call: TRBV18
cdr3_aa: CASSPYTSGTSSYNEQFF
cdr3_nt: TGTGCCAGCTCACCCTACACTAGCGGGACAAGCTCCTACAATGAGCAGTTCTTC

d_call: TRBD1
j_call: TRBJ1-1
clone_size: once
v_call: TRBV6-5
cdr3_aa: CASSYTGQVNTEAFF
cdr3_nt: TGTGCCAGCAGCTACACAGGACAGGTTAACACTGAAGCTTTCTTT

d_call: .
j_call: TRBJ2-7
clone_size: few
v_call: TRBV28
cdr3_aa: CASTPGGRHGSYEQYF
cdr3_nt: TGTGCCAGCACCCCAGGTGGGCGACACGGATCCTACGAGCAGTACTTC

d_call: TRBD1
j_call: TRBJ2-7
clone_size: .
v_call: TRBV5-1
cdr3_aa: CASSSGQTNYEQYF
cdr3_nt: TGCGCCAGCAGCTCGGGACAGACCAACTACGAGCAGTACTTC

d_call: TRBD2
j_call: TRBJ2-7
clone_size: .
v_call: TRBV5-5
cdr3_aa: CASSLRVVLAGDEQYF
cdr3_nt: TGTGCCAGCAGCTTGAGGGTAGTACTAGCGGGAGACGAGCAGTACTTC

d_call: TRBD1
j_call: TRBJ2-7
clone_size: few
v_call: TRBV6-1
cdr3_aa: CASSETRGLSEQYF
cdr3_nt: TGTGCCAGCAGTGAAACCAGGGGGCTCTCCGAGCAGTACTTC

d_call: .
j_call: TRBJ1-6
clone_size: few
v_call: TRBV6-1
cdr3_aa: CASSAPAEGRNSPLHF
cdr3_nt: TGTGCCAGCAGTGCCCCAGCGGAGGGGAGGAATTCACCCCTCCACTTT

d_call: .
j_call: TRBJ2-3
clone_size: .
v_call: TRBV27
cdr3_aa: CASSHPEAGDTQYF
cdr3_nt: TGTGCCAGCAGCCACCCCGAGGCAGGGGATACGCAGTATTTT

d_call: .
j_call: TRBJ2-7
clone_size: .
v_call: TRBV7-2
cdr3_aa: CASSLGFGVGYEQYF
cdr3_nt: TGTGCCAGCAGCTTAGGGTTTGGCGTGGGTTACGAGCAGTACTTC

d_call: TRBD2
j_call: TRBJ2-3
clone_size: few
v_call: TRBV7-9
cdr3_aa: CASSPGLAGGRGGTDTQYF
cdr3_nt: TGTGCCAGCAGCCCCGGACTAGCGGGAGGGCGTGGGGGCACAGATACGCAGTATTTT

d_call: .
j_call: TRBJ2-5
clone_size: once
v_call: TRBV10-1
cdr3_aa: CASRLTREASSTQYF
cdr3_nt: TGCGCCAGCAGATTAACCAGGGAGGCGAGCTCGACCCAGTACTTC

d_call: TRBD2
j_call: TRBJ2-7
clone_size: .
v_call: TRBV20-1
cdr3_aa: CSARTGTSNPYEQYF
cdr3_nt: TGCAGTGCTAGAACCGGGACTAGCAACCCCTACGAGCAGTACTTC

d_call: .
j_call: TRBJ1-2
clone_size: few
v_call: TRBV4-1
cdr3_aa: CASSLGPGFWDYGYTF
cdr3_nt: TGCGCCAGCAGCCTCGGGCCTGGTTTTTGGGACTATGGCTACACCTTC

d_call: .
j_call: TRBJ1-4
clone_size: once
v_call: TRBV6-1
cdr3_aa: CTSRPGWGAWATNEKLFF
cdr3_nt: TGTACCAGCAGGCCAGGCTGGGGTGCTTGGGCAACTAATGAAAAACTGTTTTTT

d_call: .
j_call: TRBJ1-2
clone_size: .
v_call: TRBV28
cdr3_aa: CASSGGHGGGYTF
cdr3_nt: TGTGCCAGCTCCGGGGGGCACGGGGGTGGCTACACCTTC

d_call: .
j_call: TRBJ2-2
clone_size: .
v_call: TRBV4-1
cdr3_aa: CASSQVVPGELFF
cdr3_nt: TGCGCCAGCAGCCAAGTGGTTCCCGGGGAGCTGTTTTTT

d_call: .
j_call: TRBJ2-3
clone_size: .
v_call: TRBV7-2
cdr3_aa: CASSPGARVSGTDTQYF
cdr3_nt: TGTGCCAGCAGCCCCGGGGCAAGGGTGTCGGGCACAGATACGCAGTATTTT

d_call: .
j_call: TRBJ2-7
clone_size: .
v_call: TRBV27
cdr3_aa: CASSGRQHYEQYF
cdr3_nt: TGTGCCAGCAGTGGGAGACAGCACTACGAGCAGTACTTC

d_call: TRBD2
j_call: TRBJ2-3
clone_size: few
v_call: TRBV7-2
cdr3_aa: CASSLAPPAGGADTQYF
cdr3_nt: TGTGCCAGCAGCTTAGCCCCTCCAGCGGGAGGGGCAGATACGCAGTATTTT

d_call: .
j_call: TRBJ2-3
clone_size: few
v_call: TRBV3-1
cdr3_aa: CASSQEDGASTDTQYF
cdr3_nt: TGTGCCAGCAGCCAAGAAGATGGGGCTAGCACAGATACGCAGTATTTT

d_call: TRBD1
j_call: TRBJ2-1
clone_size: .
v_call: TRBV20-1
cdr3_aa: CSARDLRTGSYNEQFF
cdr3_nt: TGCAGTGCTAGAGATCTTAGGACAGGGTCCTACAATGAGCAGTTCTTC

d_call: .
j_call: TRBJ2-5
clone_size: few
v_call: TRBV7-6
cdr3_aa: CASSLGGRGSYNEQYF
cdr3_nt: TGTGCCAGCAGCTTAGGAGGCAGGGGATCCTACAATGAGCAGTACTTC

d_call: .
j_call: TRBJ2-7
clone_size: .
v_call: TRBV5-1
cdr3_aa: CASSPAPNHEQYF
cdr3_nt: TGCGCCAGCAGCCCCGCACCTAACCACGAGCAGTACTTC

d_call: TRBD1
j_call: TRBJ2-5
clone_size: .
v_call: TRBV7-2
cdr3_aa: CASSTQTGGGETQYF
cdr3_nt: TGTGCCAGCAGCACTCAGACAGGGGGAGGGGAGACCCAGTACTTC

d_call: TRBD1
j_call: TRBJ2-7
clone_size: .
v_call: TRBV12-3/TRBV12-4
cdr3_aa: CASRPPRQGISYEQYF
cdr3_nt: TGTGCCAGCAGACCCCCTAGACAGGGTATCTCCTACGAGCAGTACTTC

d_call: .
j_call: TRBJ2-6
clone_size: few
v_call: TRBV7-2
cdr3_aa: CASSHLRGSGANVLTF
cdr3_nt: TGTGCCAGCAGCCACCTACGGGGCTCTGGGGCCAACGTCCTGACTTTC